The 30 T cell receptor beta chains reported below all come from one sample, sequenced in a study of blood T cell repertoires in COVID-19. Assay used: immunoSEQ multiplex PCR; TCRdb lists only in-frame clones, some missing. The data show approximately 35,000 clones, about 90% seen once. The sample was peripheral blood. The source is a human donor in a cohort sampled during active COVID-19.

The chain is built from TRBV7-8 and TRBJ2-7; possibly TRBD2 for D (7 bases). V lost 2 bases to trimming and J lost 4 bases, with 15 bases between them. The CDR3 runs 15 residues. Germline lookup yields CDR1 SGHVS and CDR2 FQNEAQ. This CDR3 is CASSLKGGGLYEQYF. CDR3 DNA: TGTGCCAGCAGCTTAAAGGGGGGGGGCCTGTACGAGCAGTACTTC. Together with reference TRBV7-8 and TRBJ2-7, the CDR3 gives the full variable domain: GAGVSQSPRYKVAKRGQDVALRCDPISGHVSLFWYQQALGQGPEFLTYFQNEAQLDKSGLPSDRFFAERPEGSVSTLKIQRTQQEDSAVYLCASSLKGGGLYEQYFGPGTRLTVT.

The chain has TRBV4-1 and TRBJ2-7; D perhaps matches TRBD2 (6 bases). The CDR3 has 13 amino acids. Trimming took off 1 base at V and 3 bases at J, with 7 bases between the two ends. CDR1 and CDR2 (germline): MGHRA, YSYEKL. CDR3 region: CASSQVGGYEQYF. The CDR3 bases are TGCGCCAGCAGCCAAGTCGGGGGCTACGAGCAGTACTTC.

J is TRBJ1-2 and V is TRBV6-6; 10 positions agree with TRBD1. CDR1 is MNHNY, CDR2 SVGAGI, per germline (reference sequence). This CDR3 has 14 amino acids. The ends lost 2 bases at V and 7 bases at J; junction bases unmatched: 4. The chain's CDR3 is CASSYGQGGGGYTF. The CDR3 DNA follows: TGTGCCAGCAGTTACGGACAGGGGGGTGGTGGCTACACCTTC.

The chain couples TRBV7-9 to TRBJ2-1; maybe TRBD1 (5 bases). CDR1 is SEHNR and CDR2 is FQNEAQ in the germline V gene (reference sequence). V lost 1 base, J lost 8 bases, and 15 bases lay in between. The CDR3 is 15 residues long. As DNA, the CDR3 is TGTGCCAGCAGCTTAGGGTTCGACAGCCGCGATGAGCAGTTCTTC. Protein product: CASSLGFDSRDEQFF.

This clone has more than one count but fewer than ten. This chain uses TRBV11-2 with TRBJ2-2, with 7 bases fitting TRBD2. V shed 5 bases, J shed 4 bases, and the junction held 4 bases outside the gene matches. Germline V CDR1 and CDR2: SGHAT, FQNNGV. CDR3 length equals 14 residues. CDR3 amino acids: CASSRTGGTGELFF. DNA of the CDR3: TGTGCCAGCAGCCGAACGGGGGGCACCGGGGAGCTGTTTTTT.

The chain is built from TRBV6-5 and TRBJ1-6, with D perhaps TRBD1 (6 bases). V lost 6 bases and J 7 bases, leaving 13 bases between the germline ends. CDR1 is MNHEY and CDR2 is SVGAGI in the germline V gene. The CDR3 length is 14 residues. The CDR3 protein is CASRPTGPNSPLHF. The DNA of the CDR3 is TGTGCCAGCAGACCTACAGGGCCGAATTCACCCCTCCACTTT.

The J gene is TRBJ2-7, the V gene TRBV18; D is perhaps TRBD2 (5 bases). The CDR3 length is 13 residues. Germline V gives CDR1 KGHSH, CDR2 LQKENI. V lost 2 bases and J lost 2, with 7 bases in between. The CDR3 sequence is CASSPWETYEQYF. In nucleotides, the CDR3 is TGTGCCAGCTCACCATGGGAGACCTACGAGCAGTACTTC.

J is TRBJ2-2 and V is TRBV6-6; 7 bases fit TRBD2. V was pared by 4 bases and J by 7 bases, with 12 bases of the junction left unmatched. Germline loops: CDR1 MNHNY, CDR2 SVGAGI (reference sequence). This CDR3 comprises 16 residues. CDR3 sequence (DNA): TGTGCCAGCAGTTCCTCGGGGAGGGGTAGGATCGGGGAGCTGTTTTTT. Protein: CASSSSGRGRIGELFF.

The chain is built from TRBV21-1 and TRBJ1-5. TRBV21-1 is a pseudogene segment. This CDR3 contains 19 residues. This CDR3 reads CASSPGECRRPFSNQPQHF. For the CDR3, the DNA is TGTGCCAGCAGCCCGGGAGAGTGTCGTAGGCCTTTTAGCAATCAGCCCCAGCATTTT.

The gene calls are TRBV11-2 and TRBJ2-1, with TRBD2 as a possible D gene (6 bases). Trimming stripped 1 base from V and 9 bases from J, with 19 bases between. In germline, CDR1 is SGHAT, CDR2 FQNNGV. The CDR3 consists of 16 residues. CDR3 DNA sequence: TGTGCCAGCAGCTTAGTAGTCGGGACTGCGGCCGGTGAGCAGTTCTTC. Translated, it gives CASSLVVGTAAGEQFF.

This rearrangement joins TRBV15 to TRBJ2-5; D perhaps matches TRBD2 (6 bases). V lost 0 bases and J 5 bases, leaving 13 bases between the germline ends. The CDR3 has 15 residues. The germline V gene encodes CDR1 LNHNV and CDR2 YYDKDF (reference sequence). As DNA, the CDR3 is TGTGCCACCAGCAGAGATCAGGGAGGAGAGGAGACCCAGTACTTC. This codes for CATSRDQGGEETQYF.

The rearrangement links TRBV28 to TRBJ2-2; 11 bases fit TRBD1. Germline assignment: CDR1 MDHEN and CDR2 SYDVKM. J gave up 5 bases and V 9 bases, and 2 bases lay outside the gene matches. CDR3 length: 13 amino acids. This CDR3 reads CASGQGATGELFF. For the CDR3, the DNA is TGTGCCAGTGGACAGGGGGCGACCGGGGAGCTGTTTTTT.

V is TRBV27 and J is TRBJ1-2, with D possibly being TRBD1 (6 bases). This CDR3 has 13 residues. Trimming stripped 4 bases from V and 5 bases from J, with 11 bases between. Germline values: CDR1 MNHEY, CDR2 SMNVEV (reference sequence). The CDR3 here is CASSSEGGYGYTF. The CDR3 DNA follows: TGTGCCAGCAGTTCCGAGGGGGGGTATGGCTACACCTTC.

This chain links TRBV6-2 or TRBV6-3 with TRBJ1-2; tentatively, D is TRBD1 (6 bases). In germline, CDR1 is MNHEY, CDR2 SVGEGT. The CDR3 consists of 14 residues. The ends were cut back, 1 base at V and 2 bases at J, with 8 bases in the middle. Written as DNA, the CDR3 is TGTGCCAGCAGTTACTTAGGACAGAACTATGGCTACACCTTC. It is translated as CASSYLGQNYGYTF.

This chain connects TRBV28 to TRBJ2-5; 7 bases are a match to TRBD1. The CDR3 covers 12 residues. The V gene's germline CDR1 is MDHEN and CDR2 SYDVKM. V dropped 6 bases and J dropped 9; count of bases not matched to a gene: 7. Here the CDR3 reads CASRVTRGPQYF. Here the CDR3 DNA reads TGTGCCAGCAGGGTGACAAGGGGGCCCCAGTACTTC. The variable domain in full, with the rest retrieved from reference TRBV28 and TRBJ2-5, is DVKVTQSSRYLVKRTGEKVFLECVQDMDHENMFWYRQDPGLGLRLIYFSYDVKMKEKGDIPEGYSVSREKKERFSLILESASTNQTSMYLCASRVTRGPQYFGPGTRLLVL.

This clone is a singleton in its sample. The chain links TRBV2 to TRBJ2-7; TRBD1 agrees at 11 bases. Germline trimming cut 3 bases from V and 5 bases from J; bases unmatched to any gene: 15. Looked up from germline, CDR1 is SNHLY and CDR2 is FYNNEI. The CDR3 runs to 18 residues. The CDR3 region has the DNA TGTGCCAGCAGTGAGGGACCGGGATGGACAGGGGGCAAGGACGAGCAGTACTTC. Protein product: CASSEGPGWTGGKDEQYF.

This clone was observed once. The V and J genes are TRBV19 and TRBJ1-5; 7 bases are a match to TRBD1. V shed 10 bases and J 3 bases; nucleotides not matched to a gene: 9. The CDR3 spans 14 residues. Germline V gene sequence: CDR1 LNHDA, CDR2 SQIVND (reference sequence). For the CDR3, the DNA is TGTGCCACCGCCCTGACAGGGTACAATCAGCCCCAGCATTTT. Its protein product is CATALTGYNQPQHF.

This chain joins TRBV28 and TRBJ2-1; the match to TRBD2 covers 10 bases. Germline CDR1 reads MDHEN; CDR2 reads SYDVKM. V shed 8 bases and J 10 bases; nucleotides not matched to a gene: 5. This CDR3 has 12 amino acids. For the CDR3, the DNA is TGTGCCAGCCCATCGACTAGCGGGGAGCAGTTCTTC. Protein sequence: CASPSTSGEQFF.

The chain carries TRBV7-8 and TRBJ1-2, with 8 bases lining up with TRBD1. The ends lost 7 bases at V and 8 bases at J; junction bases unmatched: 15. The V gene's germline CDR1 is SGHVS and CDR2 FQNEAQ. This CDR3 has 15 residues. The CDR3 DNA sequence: TGTGCCAGCAACAGAAGAGGACAGGGTATACACGGCTACACCTTC. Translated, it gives CASNRRGQGIHGYTF. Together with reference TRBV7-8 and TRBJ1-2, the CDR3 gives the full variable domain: GAGVSQSPRYKVAKRGQDVALRCDPISGHVSLFWYQQALGQGPEFLTYFQNEAQLDKSGLPSDRFFAERPEGSVSTLKIQRTQQEDSAVYLCASNRRGQGIHGYTFGSGTRLTVV.

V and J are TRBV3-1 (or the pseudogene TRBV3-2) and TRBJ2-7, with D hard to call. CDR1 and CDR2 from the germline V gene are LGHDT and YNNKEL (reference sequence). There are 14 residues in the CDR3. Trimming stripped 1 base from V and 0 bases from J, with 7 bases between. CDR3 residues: CASSQGPNSYEQYF. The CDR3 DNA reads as TGTGCCAGCAGCCAAGGCCCTAACTCCTACGAGCAGTACTTC.

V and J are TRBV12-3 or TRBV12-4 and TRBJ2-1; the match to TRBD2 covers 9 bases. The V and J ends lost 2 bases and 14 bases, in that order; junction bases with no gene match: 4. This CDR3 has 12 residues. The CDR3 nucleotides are TGTGCCAGCAGTTTAATAGCGGGAGTTGAGTTCTTC. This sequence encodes CASSLIAGVEFF.

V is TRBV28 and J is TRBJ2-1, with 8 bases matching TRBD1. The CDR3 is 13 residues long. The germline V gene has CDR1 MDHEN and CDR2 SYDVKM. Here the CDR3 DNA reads TGTGTGGGCAGGACAGGGCCCTACAATGAGCAGTTCTTC. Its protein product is CVGRTGPYNEQFF.

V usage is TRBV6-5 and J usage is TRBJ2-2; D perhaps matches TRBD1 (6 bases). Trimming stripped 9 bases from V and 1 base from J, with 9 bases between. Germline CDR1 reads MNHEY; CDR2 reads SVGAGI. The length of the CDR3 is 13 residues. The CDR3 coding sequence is TGTGCCAGTACGACAGGGAACACCGGGGAGCTGTTTTTT. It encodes CASTTGNTGELFF.

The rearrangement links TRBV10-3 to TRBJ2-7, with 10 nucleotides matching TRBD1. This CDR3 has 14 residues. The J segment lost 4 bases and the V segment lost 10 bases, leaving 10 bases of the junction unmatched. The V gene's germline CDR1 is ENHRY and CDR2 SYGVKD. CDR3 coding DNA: TGTGCCACCACCGGGACAGGGGTTAAGTACGAGCAGTACTTC. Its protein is CATTGTGVKYEQYF.

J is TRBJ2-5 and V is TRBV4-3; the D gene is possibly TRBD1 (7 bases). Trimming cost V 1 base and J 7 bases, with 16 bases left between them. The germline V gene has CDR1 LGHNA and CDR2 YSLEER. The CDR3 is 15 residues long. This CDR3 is CASSQALGQGGTQYF. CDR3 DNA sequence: TGCGCCAGCAGCCAAGCCTTGGGGCAGGGGGGGACCCAGTACTTC.

DNA for the CDR3: TGCAGCGTCCACCCCCCTCTCCGGGACAGGAACACCGGGGAGCTGTTTTTT. Its protein product is CSVHPPLRDRNTGELFF. V is TRBV29-1 and J is TRBJ2-2; 7 nucleotides align to TRBD1. The CDR3 consists of 17 residues. Germline-derived CDR1 and CDR2 are SQVTM and ANQGSEA. Unmatched junction bases numbered 14, after V lost 6 bases and J lost 1 base.

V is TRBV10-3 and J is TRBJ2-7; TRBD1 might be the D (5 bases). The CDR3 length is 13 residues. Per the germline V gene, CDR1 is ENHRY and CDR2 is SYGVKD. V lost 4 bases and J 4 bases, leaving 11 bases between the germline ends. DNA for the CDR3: TGTGCCATCAGTGTTGCAGGGTTATACGAGCAGTACTTC. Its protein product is CAISVAGLYEQYF.

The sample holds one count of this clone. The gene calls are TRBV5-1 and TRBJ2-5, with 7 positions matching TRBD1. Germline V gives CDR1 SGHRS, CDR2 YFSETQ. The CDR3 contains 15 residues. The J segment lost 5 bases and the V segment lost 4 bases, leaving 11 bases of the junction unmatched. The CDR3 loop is CASSTNVGGSETQYF. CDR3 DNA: TGCGCCAGCAGCACAAATGTAGGGGGCTCGGAGACCCAGTACTTC.

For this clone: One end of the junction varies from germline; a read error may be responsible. The CDR3: CAASSQQAVFYEQYF. CDR3 in DNA: TGTGCCGCCAGCAGTCAACAGGCAGTGTTTTACGAGCAGTACTTC. The chain combines TRBV15 with TRBJ2-7, with D possibly being TRBD1 (5 bases). Germline V gene lookup returns CDR1 LNHNV and CDR2 YYDKDF (reference sequence). The CDR3 spans 15 residues.

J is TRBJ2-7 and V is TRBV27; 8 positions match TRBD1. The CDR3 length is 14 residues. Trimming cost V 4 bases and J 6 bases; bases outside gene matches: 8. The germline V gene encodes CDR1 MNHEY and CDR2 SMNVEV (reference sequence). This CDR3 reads CASSSGQGYGEQYF. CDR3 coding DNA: TGTGCCAGCAGTTCCGGACAGGGTTATGGCGAGCAGTACTTC.